This TCR beta chain was captured by sequencing in a study of blood T cell repertoires in COVID-19. Study in general: Specimens from acute and convalescent COVID-19 originated in the United States, Italy and Spain.

In the study's own analysis: Estimation of nucleated cell counts was performed using reference gene primer amplification. Using immunoSEQ multiplex PCR, the repertoire was profiled, and TCRdb retains in-frame clones only, with some absent. V, J and clone size are taken as reported in that table, and D and trimming were inferred from the DNA itself. This sample has 150,000 to 200,000 clones, with 85% found just once. The CDR3 is 15 residues long. Trimming left V 4 bases short and J 1 base short, with 13 bases between. The germline V gene has CDR1 SGHDN and CDR2 FVKESK. Sequencing input: peripheral blood. This TCR was recovered from a human donor with acute or convalescent COVID-19. The donor label of this sample is uncertain. The J gene is TRBJ1-1, the V gene TRBV14; tentative D call: TRBD1 (5 bases). This chain's CDR3 is CASSRQGVRNTEAFF. CDR3 nucleotide sequence: TGTGCCAGCAGCCGACAAGGGGTCCGGAACACTGAAGCTTTCTTT.